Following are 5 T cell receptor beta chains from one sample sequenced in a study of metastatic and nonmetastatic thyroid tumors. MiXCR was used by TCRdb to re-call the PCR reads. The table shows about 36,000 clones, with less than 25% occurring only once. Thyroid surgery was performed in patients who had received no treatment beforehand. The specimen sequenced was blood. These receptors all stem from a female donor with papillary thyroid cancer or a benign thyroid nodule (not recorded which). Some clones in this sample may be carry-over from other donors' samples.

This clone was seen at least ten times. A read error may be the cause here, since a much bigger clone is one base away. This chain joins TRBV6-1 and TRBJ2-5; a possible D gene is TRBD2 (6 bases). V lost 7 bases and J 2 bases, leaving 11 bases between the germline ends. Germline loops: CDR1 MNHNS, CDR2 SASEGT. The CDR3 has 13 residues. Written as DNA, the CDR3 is TGTGCCAGCATACGGGACTTACAAGAGACCCAGTACTTC. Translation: CASIRDLQETQYF.

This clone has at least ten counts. CDR3 region: CASSGTSGRGFYEQYF. The CDR3 region has the DNA TGTGCCAGCAGTGGGACTAGCGGGAGGGGATTCTACGAGCAGTACTTC. J is TRBJ2-7 and V is TRBV2, with 15 bases aligning to TRBD2. Germline V CDR1 and CDR2: SNHLY, FYNNEI. The V gene end was trimmed by 4 bases and the J gene end by 3 bases; junction bases not matched to a gene: 4. The CDR3 contains 16 residues. Together with reference TRBV2 and TRBJ2-7, the CDR3 gives the full variable domain: EPEVTQTPSHQVTQMGQEVILRCVPISNHLYFYWYRQILGQKVEFLVSFYNNEISEKSEIFDDQFSVERPDGSNFTLKIRSTKLEDSAMYFCASSGTSGRGFYEQYFGPGTRLTVT.

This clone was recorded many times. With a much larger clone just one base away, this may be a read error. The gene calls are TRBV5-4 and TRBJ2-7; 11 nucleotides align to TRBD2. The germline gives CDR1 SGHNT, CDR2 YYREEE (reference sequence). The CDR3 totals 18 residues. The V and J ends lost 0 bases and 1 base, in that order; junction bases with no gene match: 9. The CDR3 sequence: CASSLGGLAGGPSYEQYF. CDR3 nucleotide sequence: TGTGCCAGCAGCTTGGGGGGATTAGCGGGAGGGCCATCCTACGAGCAGTACTTC.

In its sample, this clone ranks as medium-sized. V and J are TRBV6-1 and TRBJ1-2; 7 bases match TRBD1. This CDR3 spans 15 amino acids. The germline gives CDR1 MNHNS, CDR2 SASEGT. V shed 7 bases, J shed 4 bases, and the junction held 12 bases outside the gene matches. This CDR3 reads CASTEGGGGGYGYTF. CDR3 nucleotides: TGTGCCAGCACCGAGGGAGGGGGCGGTGGCTATGGCTACACCTTC.

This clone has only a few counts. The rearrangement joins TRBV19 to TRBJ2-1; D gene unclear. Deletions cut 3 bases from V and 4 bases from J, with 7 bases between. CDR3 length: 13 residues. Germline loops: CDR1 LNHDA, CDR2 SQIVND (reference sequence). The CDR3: CASSMKGYNEQFF. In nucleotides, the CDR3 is TGTGCCAGTAGTATGAAAGGATACAATGAGCAGTTCTTC.